This T cell receptor (beta chain) was obtained from a study of T cell changes during pregnancy in multiple sclerosis. V lost 5 bases and J lost 0; bases outside the gene matches: 8. The germline gives CDR1 SGHTA, CDR2 FQGNSA. This CDR3 contains 18 residues. Data came from immunoSEQ multiplex PCR; TCRdb stores just in-frame clones and leaves some out. The sample includes roughly 42,000 clones, around 89% of them seen just once. V is TRBV7-2 and J is TRBJ2-6, with 9 positions matching TRBD1. This TCR was sampled from a female donor with multiple sclerosis, enrolled in a pregnancy study. Sample: CD4+ T cells from peripheral blood mononuclear cells, taken in the first trimester of pregnancy. The CDR3 here is CASSSRDRDLSGANVLTF. The CDR3 DNA follows: TGTGCCAGCAGCAGCCGGGACAGGGACCTCTCTGGGGCCAACGTCCTGACTTTC.